These T cell receptor beta chains were read from a single sample in a study of CD8 T cells in Susac syndrome. One entry per CDR3 protein results from TCRdb running MiXCR on the immunoSEQ multiplex PCR reads. The table lists over 120,000 distinct CDR3 sequences, 95% of them singletons. The specimen was CD4+ T cells from PBMCs. The receptor set was obtained from a human donor with Susac syndrome. Both conserved end residues are part of each CDR3. Each record gives: V gene, clone size, J gene, D gene, CDR3 DNA, CDR3 protein. The D gene is left open where the match is weak. Only part of the rows carry a size: once, few, many, or a class if the clone is expanded.

>TRBV3-1|NA|TRBJ2-1|TRBD2
TGTGCCAGCAGCCCCGGGAGCCCGGGACTAGTGTCCAATGAGCAGTTCTTC
CASSPGSPGLVSNEQFF
>TRBV20-1|NA|TRBJ1-2|NA
TGCAGTGCTAACAGGGCGCAGGGAGGCTACACCTTC
CSANRAQGGYTF
>TRBV7-9|NA|TRBJ2-2|NA
TGTGCCAGCAGCTTAGTTCGCCTAGCCTCCGGGGAGCTGTTTTTT
CASSLVRLASGELFF
>TRBV29-1|NA|TRBJ2-2|NA
TGCAGCGTTGAAGATCGCAGGGAGCTGTTTTTT
CSVEDRRELFF
>TRBV6-6|NA|TRBJ2-3|TRBD1
TGTGCCAGCAGTTACTGGGACAGGGAAACAGATACGCAGTATTTT
CASSYWDRETDTQYF
>TRBV11-1|NA|TRBJ2-3|TRBD1
TGTGCCAGCAGCCCCATGACAGGGGCGGAAGATACGCAGTATTTT
CASSPMTGAEDTQYF
>TRBV20-1|NA|TRBJ2-1|NA
TGCAGTGCTAGAGAATGGGGCCAGGAGCAGTTCTTC
CSAREWGQEQFF
>TRBV12-3/TRBV12-4|NA|TRBJ2-7|TRBD1
TGTGCCAGCAGTTTTGGCCAGGGGGTTGGGGAGCAGTACTTC
CASSFGQGVGEQYF
>TRBV12-3/TRBV12-4|NA|TRBJ1-1|NA
TGTGCCAGCACAGGCTTGGGTGTAGAAGCTTTCTTT
CASTGLGVEAFF
>TRBV18|NA|TRBJ2-2|NA
TGTGCCAGCTCACCGCTGAACACCGGGGAGCTGTTTTTT
CASSPLNTGELFF
>TRBV12-3/TRBV12-4|NA|TRBJ2-5|NA
TGTGCCAGCTCGCCGGGATTCCAAGAGACCCAGTACTTC
CASSPGFQETQYF
>TRBV28|NA|TRBJ2-1|TRBD1
TGTGCCAGCAATGGACAGGGCGAAAATGAGCAGTTCTTC
CASNGQGENEQFF
>TRBV9|once|TRBJ2-2|NA
TGTGCCAGCAGCGTTTTGGGCAGGATGGACGGGGAGCTGTTTTTT
CASSVLGRMDGELFF
>TRBV24-1|NA|TRBJ2-1|TRBD1
TGTGCCACCAGTGATAGCCCAAATCCCGGGACAGGGGGCAGTGAGCAGTTCTTC
CATSDSPNPGTGGSEQFF
>TRBV5-4|NA|TRBJ2-5|TRBD1
TGTGCCAGCAGCACCTTGGGCAGGGGGGAGACCCAGTACTTC
CASSTLGRGETQYF
>TRBV30|NA|TRBJ1-2|NA
TGTGCCTGGAGCGAGACGTACGCGAATGGCTACACCTTC
CAWSETYANGYTF
>TRBV5-1|NA|TRBJ2-7|NA
TGCGCCAGCAGTGTGGGGGGATACTCCTACGAGCAGTACTTC
CASSVGGYSYEQYF
>TRBV30|NA|TRBJ1-2|NA
TGTGCCTGGAGTCAAACTCGTGGCTACACCTTC
CAWSQTRGYTF
>TRBV7-9|NA|TRBJ1-6|NA
TGTGCCAGCAGCGTCCAGGGTTCGCATTCACCCCTCCACTTT
CASSVQGSHSPLHF
>TRBV20-1|NA|TRBJ2-1|TRBD2
TGCAGTGCCCGAGGACCACGGACTAGCGGTTCCTCCTACAATGAGCAGTTCTTC
CSARGPRTSGSSYNEQFF
>TRBV25-1|NA|TRBJ1-6|NA
TGTGCCAGCACCGGACAGAAGTCACCCCTCCACTTT
CASTGQKSPLHF
>TRBV24-1|NA|TRBJ2-5|NA
TGTGCCACCAGTGATTTGCAATTCGGCGGGGAAGAGACCCAGTACTTC
CATSDLQFGGEETQYF
>TRBV7-3|NA|TRBJ2-7|TRBD2
TGTGCCAGCAGCTTTGGGACTAGCGGCTCGGAGCAGTACTTC
CASSFGTSGSEQYF
>TRBV12-3/TRBV12-4|once|TRBJ2-1|NA
TGTGCCAGCAGTTTAGAGGGTTTTGGGGGGCAAAATGAGCAGTTCTTC
CASSLEGFGGQNEQFF
>TRBV20-1|NA|TRBJ1-1|TRBD1
TGCAGTGCTAGCTACCCTGGACAGGGTGCTGAAGCTTTCTTT
CSASYPGQGAEAFF
>TRBV5-4|NA|TRBJ1-2|TRBD1
TGTGCCAGCAGCAGCGCTACAGGGGACTATGGCTACACCTTC
CASSSATGDYGYTF
>TRBV12-3/TRBV12-4|NA|TRBJ1-3|NA
TGTGCCAGCAGTTTAGGTGAAAACACCATATATTTT
CASSLGENTIYF
>TRBV20-1|once|TRBJ2-4|NA
TGCAGTGCTAGAGATCTACGGACTCGTAAACAGGTTCAGTACTTC
CSARDLRTRKQVQYF
>TRBV7-3|NA|TRBJ1-1|NA
TGTGCCAGCAGCGAATCCCGAACAGGAGGGTTCACTGAAGCTTTCTTT
CASSESRTGGFTEAFF
>TRBV9|NA|TRBJ2-5|NA
TGTGCCAGCAGCGTAGCGGCGGGAATGGGGCAAGAGACCCAGTACTTC
CASSVAAGMGQETQYF
>TRBV3-1|NA|TRBJ2-1|NA
TGTGCCAGCAGCCAATTAGTCGGTTATGAGCAGTTCTTC
CASSQLVGYEQFF
>TRBV29-1|NA|TRBJ2-2|TRBD2
TGCAGCGTAGATAGCGGGAGCGGGGAGCTGTTTTTT
CSVDSGSGELFF
>TRBV7-2|NA|TRBJ2-3|NA
TGTGCCAGCAGGAGGCCAGGGTACTACGCAGATACGCAGTATTTT
CASRRPGYYADTQYF
>TRBV30|NA|TRBJ2-1|TRBD2
TGTGCCTGGAGTGTAGGACTAGCGGGGGTCGATGAGCAGTTCTTC
CAWSVGLAGVDEQFF
>TRBV7-2|NA|TRBJ2-7|NA
TGTGCCAGCAGCTCGCTTGACCTCTACGAGCAGTACTTC
CASSSLDLYEQYF
>TRBV4-3|NA|TRBJ1-4|TRBD1
TGCGCCAGCAGCCATAAAACCGGGACAGGGACCGAAAAACTGTTTTTT
CASSHKTGTGTEKLFF
>TRBV20-1|NA|TRBJ2-1|NA
TGCAGTGCTCGCGATGGGGCCACCCCCTACAATGAGCAGTTCTTC
CSARDGATPYNEQFF
>TRBV6-2/TRBV6-3|NA|TRBJ1-2|NA
TGTGCCAGCACCGAACGGACGGAACGCTACACCTTC
CASTERTERYTF
>TRBV20-1|NA|TRBJ2-1|TRBD2
TGCAGTGCTAGTGGGGCTAGCGGGTTGTACAATGAGCAGTTCTTC
CSASGASGLYNEQFF
>TRBV7-2|NA|TRBJ2-3|NA
TGTGCCAGCAGCTTATTAAAATCTGATACGCAGTATTTT
CASSLLKSDTQYF
>TRBV10-3|NA|TRBJ2-3|NA
TGTGCCATCAGTGAGTCGAGGGAGCTAGCTAGCACAGATACGCAGTATTTT
CAISESRELASTDTQYF
>TRBV3-1|NA|TRBJ2-7|NA
TGTGCCAGCAGCCCCCTAGTAGGGAGCTCCTACGAGCAGTACTTC
CASSPLVGSSYEQYF
>TRBV24-1|NA|TRBJ2-3|NA
TGTGCCACCAGTGAACAGCGGTCAGTGGGAGATACGCAGTATTTT
CATSEQRSVGDTQYF
>TRBV5-4|NA|TRBJ2-5|NA
TGTGCCAGCAGCTTGGCTAAAGAAGAGACCCAGTACTTC
CASSLAKEETQYF
>TRBV7-9|NA|TRBJ2-5|TRBD2
TGTGCCAGCAGCCCCAGCGGGGGGGCGGGCGAGACCCAGTACTTC
CASSPSGGAGETQYF
>TRBV12-3/TRBV12-4|once|TRBJ1-5|NA
TGTGCCAGCAGTCCCGGCGGCTCCGGCAATCAGCCCCAGCATTTT
CASSPGGSGNQPQHF
>TRBV9|NA|TRBJ1-2|NA
TGTGCCAGCAGCGTAGCTCCAGGGACTTACGGCTACACCTTC
CASSVAPGTYGYTF
>TRBV5-1|NA|TRBJ1-1|NA
TGCGCCAGCAGCTCCCGGGGATACTGGAACACTGAAGCTTTCTTT
CASSSRGYWNTEAFF
>TRBV9|NA|TRBJ2-3|NA
TGTGCCAGCAGCGGACCCCCCGGGACGGCCGATACGCAGTATTTT
CASSGPPGTADTQYF
>TRBV30|NA|TRBJ1-1|NA
TGTGCCTGGAGTCCTCGACAGAACACTGAAGCTTTCTTT
CAWSPRQNTEAFF
>TRBV29-1|NA|TRBJ1-1|NA
TGCAGCGTTGACCACAGACAGCTAGACGCTGAAGCTTTCTTT
CSVDHRQLDAEAFF
>TRBV20-1|NA|TRBJ2-1|TRBD2
TGCAGTGCTAGCCCTAGGGGCGGGGGGGCCCCCTACAATGAGCAGTTCTTC
CSASPRGGGAPYNEQFF